This T cell receptor beta chain was captured by sequencing in a study of monozygotic twins with cystic fibrosis (dated by TCRdb to about 2021). Background on the whole study: Barcoded libraries were prepared with roughly 16 PCR cycles from around 3 micrograms of fragmented DNA. Data for three of the twin pairs had previously been reported in another context. To gauge how much genetics shapes V and J gene usage, the researchers compared TCR beta repertoires both within and across 16 monozygotic twin pairs who have cystic fibrosis. On the day blood was drawn, the twins' weight-for-height and FEVPerc (FEV1 disease centile) were ranked against those of the roughly 970 cohort participants. Made up mostly of children and adolescents, the cohort included ten female and six male twin pairs ranging in age from roughly 2.0 to 36.4 years, with a median of about 10 years. The research as a whole found: Simpson clonality was found to be generally low (median approximately 0.0096), suggesting a naive-dominated repertoire, although higher clonality was observed in the most severely affected patients. Monozygotic CF twin pairs shared significantly more nucleotide-identical clonotypes within each pair than unrelated CF individuals shared with one another (P = 0.000026, Mann-Whitney). In 13 of 16 pairs, V gene usage most closely resembled the co-twin's, and the same held for J usage in 8 of 16 pairs, a pattern suggesting genetic constraints. The cohort was small, and no association was found between shared CDR3 numbers and age, concordance or disease severity.

Following the manufacturer's instructions, TCR beta CDR3 regions were amplified by multiplex PCR with the immunoSEQ immune profiling system. An Illumina NextSeq system was used to carry out the sequencing. The authors' analysis ran thus. Sequence data were processed on the immunoSEQ Analyzer platform, and clonality was computed as the square root of Simpson's index of productive rearrangements. Similarity in V and J usage was measured by Jensen-Shannon distance, and OLGA was used to compute CDR3 generation probabilities. The researchers looked up shared CDR3 sequences in the immuneACCESS database (August 2020) and in VDJdb (December 2020). TCRdb holds this immuneACCESS table with in-frame rearrangements only. Some clones are missing; in checked studies, unresolved V genes explain under half, and the rest has no known cause. V, J and clone size derive from that table, while D and trimming were established from the DNA sequence. The sample table lists more than 9,500 clones, 65% to 90% of them with a count of one. The top ten clones comprise around 0.5% of the sample.

The twin pairs came from the European Cystic Fibrosis Twin and Sibling Study Cohort, a cohort that recruited patients from 150 to 200 CF clinics across 14 European countries. Both zygosity and CFTR genotype were checked in-house, and zygosity was tested with multiplex PCR across nine short tandem repeat loci. Peripheral blood was taken from each twin, and clinical parameters were recorded on the day of blood sampling. Genomic DNA was isolated from peripheral blood cells with phenol/chloroform and kept in TE buffer at 4 degrees C. This clone was picked up one time. Which antigen it targets is not known. It has no much larger one-base neighbor in the sample; base qualities were not kept. CDR1 and CDR2 were assigned from the germline V gene (reference sequence) as SGHKS and YYEKEE. Deletion took 0 bases off V and 3 bases off J, with a span of 9 bases between the germline ends. From its cysteine to its phenylalanine, the CDR3 spans 14 amino acids. This entry keeps only the CDR3 DNA: 42 bases, framed from base 1.

The sequenced material came from blood. The rearrangement combines TRBV5-5 with TRBJ1-1, with the D gene uncertain. The receptor was derived from a man aged 18 to 30 with cystic fibrosis. The nucleotides read TGTGCCAGCAGCTTGGGCCCTAGCTACACTGAAGCTTTCTTT. It translates to CASSLGPSYTEAFF.